This T cell receptor beta chain was recovered during a study of blood T cell repertoires in COVID-19. Background on the study: Nucleic acid was either cDNA or gDNA, and it came from T cells, B-cell-depleted T cells, or PBMCs.

Seattle cases were enrolled at active infection and followed longitudinally. Original handling: Amplification of reference gene primers provided the estimated nucleated cell counts. Clones were sequenced by immunoSEQ multiplex PCR, and TCRdb holds only the in-frame ones, with some missing. That table supplies the V and J calls and clone size; D and trimming were determined from the DNA. Found here are some 200,000 clones, approximately 94% of them singletons; the top ten hold roughly 0.76%. The V gene end was trimmed by 3 bases and the J gene end by 3 bases; junction bases not matched to a gene: 10. Per germline, CDR1 SGHTA and CDR2 FQGTGA. The CDR3 loop spans 17 amino acids.

The rearrangement joins TRBV7-3 to TRBJ1-1; 10 nucleotides agree with TRBD1. The source is a man aged 30 to 39 with COVID-19, enrolled during active disease. Sequenced: peripheral blood. In nucleotides, the CDR3 is TGTGCCAGCAGCTTGGGCGGGACAGGGGAAGTGTACACTGAAGCTTTCTTT. Amino acids: CASSLGGTGEVYTEAFF.